Following are 12 T cell receptor beta chains from one sample sequenced in a study of molecular identifiers for immune sequencing clone quantification. TCRdb ran MiXCR on the PCR reads and lists one entry per CDR3 protein. The table lists just under 650,000 distinct CDR3 sequences, less than 20% of them singletons, with roughly 0.85% in the top ten. The sequencing input was naive CD8+ T cells from blood, with Jurkat cell RNA spiked in. Noted subset: FACS-sorted CD8+CD4-CCR7+CD45RA+ naive T cells. These receptors were taken from a human donor in good health. Some libraries in this study had Jurkat cell RNA spiked in.

As for this clonotype: With a much larger clone just one base away, this may be a read error. The genes are TRBV6-2 or TRBV6-3 and TRBJ2-1, with a weak D call TRBD2 (6 bases). There are 12 residues in the CDR3. The germline gives CDR1 MNHEY, CDR2 SVGEGT. DNA of the CDR3: TGTGCCAGCAATTACGGGAGAAATGAGCAGTTCTTC. It specifies CASNYGRNEQFF.

The CDR3 sequence is CASSYGTPYNSPLHF. CDR3 DNA sequence: TGTGCCAGCAGTTATGGGACACCTTATAATTCACCCCTCCACTTT. V is TRBV28 and J is TRBJ1-6, with D tentatively TRBD1 (6 bases). The CDR3 loop spans 15 amino acids. Trimming took 4 bases from V and 4 from J, leaving 11 bases between them. CDR1 is MDHEN, CDR2 SYDVKM, per germline.

This clonotype has just a few counts. The V and J genes are TRBV10-3 and TRBJ1-1; TRBD1 agrees at 10 bases. The CDR3 contains 15 residues. J gave up 6 bases and V 6 bases, and 10 bases lay outside the gene matches. From germline, CDR1 is ENHRY and CDR2 SYGVKD. Here the CDR3 DNA reads TGTGCCATCAGACCAGGGGGACAGGGGAATTCTGAAGCTTTCTTT. Its translation is CAIRPGGQGNSEAFF.

This clonotype was seen ten or more times. The V call is TRBV27, the J call TRBJ2-3; 7 bases are shared with TRBD2. The germline V gene has CDR1 MNHEY and CDR2 SMNVEV (reference sequence). J lost 3 bases, V lost 1 base, and 13 bases had no gene match. This CDR3 is 18 amino acids long. The chain's CDR3 is CASSLYVRGVEVTDTQYF. Written as DNA, the CDR3 is TGTGCCAGCAGTTTATACGTCCGGGGGGTGGAGGTAACAGATACGCAGTATTTT.

This clonotype was picked up one time. This could be a read error, since a much larger clone is one nucleotide away. The chain links TRBV4-3 to TRBJ2-7; 14 bases are shared with TRBD2. Per germline, CDR1 LGHNA and CDR2 YSLEER. The junction had 15 bases not matched to a gene; V was cut back by 2 bases and J by 3 bases. This CDR3 contains 20 residues. CDR3 residues: CASSQRFPGLAGVLSYEQYF. CDR3 DNA: TGCGCCAGCAGCCAAAGGTTTCCGGGACTAGCGGGAGTACTTAGCTACGAGCAGTACTTC.

As for this clonotype: A single base separates this from a much larger clone, so it may be a read error. The chain is built from TRBV9 and TRBJ2-7; the match to TRBD2 covers 7 bases. Germline CDR1 is SGDLS and CDR2 is YYNGEE. This CDR3 contains 15 residues. The V gene end was trimmed by 0 bases and the J gene end by 7 bases; junction bases not matched to a gene: 10. The CDR3 loop reads CASSVGGGSLLEQYF. CDR3 nucleotide sequence: TGTGCCAGCAGCGTAGGGGGCGGGAGTCTGCTTGAGCAGTACTTC. The full variable domain, completed using reference TRBV9 and TRBJ2-7, is DSGVTQTPKHLITATGQRVTLRCSPRSGDLSVYWYQQSLDQGLQFLIQYYNGEERAKGNILERFSAQQFPDLHSELNLSSLELGDSALYFCASSVGGGSLLEQYFGPGTRLTVT.

For this clonotype: The junction departs from germline at one end; a sequencing error may be responsible. J is TRBJ1-4 and V is TRBV6-2 or TRBV6-3; D not certain. The germline gives CDR1 MNHEY, CDR2 SVGEGT. The length of the CDR3 is 15 residues. Written as DNA, the CDR3 is TGTGCCGGCAGTTACCCCGGGGTTACTAATGAAAAACTGTTTTTT. Protein product: CAGSYPGVTNEKLFF.

At least ten counts were recorded for this clonotype. The V gene is TRBV19, the J gene TRBJ2-3; D is uncertain. Germline V lookup: CDR1 LNHDA, CDR2 SQIVND (reference sequence). Trimming stripped 2 bases from V and 3 bases from J, with 21 bases between. This CDR3 has 18 residues. CDR3 nucleotide sequence: TGTGCCAGTAGTATATCGAGTTCCAGTTTTCTACCTACAGATACGCAGTATTTT. Translated, it gives CASSISSSSFLPTDTQYF.

This clonotype was seen many times. At one end the junction does not follow the germline gene, possibly because of a read error. The rearrangement joins TRBV7-7 to TRBJ2-7, with 11 nucleotides matching TRBD1. The CDR3 spans 13 residues. Germline values: CDR1 SSHAT, CDR2 FNYEAQ (reference sequence). CDR3 sequence: CASSLGTGGEQYF. The DNA of the CDR3 is TGTGCTAGCAGCTTAGGGACAGGGGGTGAGCAGTACTTC.

Of note for this clonotype: An end of the junction does not agree with germline; a read error may underlie this. V usage is TRBV4-3 and J usage is TRBJ1-1; 8 bases agree with TRBD1. This CDR3 is built from 15 residues. Germline-derived CDR1 and CDR2 are LGHNA and YSLEER. The CDR3 nucleotides are TGCGCCTGCAGCCAAGATGGACAGGGTTCGACTGAAGCTTTCTTT. Encoded protein: CACSQDGQGSTEAFF.

In the case of this clonotype: Germline is not matched at one junction end, which may reflect a read error. This chain connects TRBV20-1 to TRBJ2-7, with unresolved D. CDR3 length equals 14 residues. Germline V gives CDR1 DFQATT, CDR2 SNEGSKA (reference sequence). The CDR3 region has the DNA TGCGGTGCCCACAACCTCTACTCCGGCTACGAGCAGTACTTC. This gives the protein CGAHNLYSGYEQYF.

The chain links TRBV3-1 to TRBJ2-1; 11 bases line up with TRBD2. The CDR3 runs to 16 residues. The germline CDR1 and CDR2 sequences are LGHDT and YNNKEL (reference sequence). With V trimmed by 0 bases and J by 9 bases, 7 bases remained unmatched. The CDR3 bases are TGTGCCAGCAGCCAAGATTTAGCTAGCGGGGGGCTTGAGCAGTTCTTC. Translation gives CASSQDLASGGLEQFF.